Listed below are T cell receptor beta chains from one sample, sequenced in a study of cytomegalovirus exposure and HLA in healthy donors. The method was immunoSEQ multiplex PCR; TCRdb's version includes in-frame clones alone and lacks a portion of them. The sample consists of 100,000 to 150,000 clones, about 90% of them appearing once. Sequencing was carried out using PBMCs. Receptors were obtained from a young man in good health and CMV-seronegative. The CDR3 runs from the conserved cysteine through the conserved F or W. D genes are given only for firm matches. Size is stated for part of the rows, as once, few or many counts, or as a class when the clone is expanded.

>TRBJ2-3|-|-|TRBV5-4
CASSLLLRAPGTDTQYF
TGTGCCAGCAGCTTACTCCTGAGGGCGCCGGGCACAGATACGCAGTATTTT
>TRBJ1-4|once|TRBD1|TRBV4-1
CASSQSGQGLIGEKLFF
TGCGCCAGCAGCCAATCTGGACAGGGATTAATAGGCGAAAAACTGTTTTTT
>TRBJ2-7|-|-|TRBV27
CASSPRRSSYEQYF
TGTGCCAGCAGCCCACGAAGGAGCTCCTACGAGCAGTACTTC
>TRBJ2-5|-|-|TRBV7-8
CASSSHRSEETQYF
TGTGCCAGCAGCTCCCACAGGAGTGAAGAGACCCAGTACTTC
>TRBJ2-1|-|TRBD2|TRBV18
CASSPRTLRGSYNEQFF
TGTGCCAGCTCACCCCGCACACTGCGGGGGAGTTACAATGAGCAGTTCTTC
>TRBJ1-4|-|-|TRBV29-1
CSVTENNEKLFF
TGCAGCGTGACAGAGAATAATGAAAAACTGTTTTTT
>TRBJ1-4|once|TRBD1|TRBV18
CASSSGTGGDEKLFF
TGTGCCAGCTCATCGGGGACAGGGGGAGACGAAAAACTGTTTTTT
>TRBJ1-3|-|-|TRBV25-1
CASSEVAGNTIYF
TGTGCCAGCAGTGAAGTGGCCGGAAACACCATATATTTT
>TRBJ1-5|few|TRBD1|TRBV18
CASSPSRQGFGQPQHF
TGTGCCAGCTCACCGTCACGACAGGGTTTTGGTCAGCCCCAGCATTTT
>TRBJ2-2|-|-|TRBV4-3
CASSQDWQTNTGELFF
TGCGCCAGCAGCCAAGATTGGCAGACGAACACCGGGGAGCTGTTTTTT
>TRBJ1-5|-|TRBD1|TRBV5-1
CASSLAGTGHQPQHF
TGCGCCAGCAGCTTGGCCGGGACAGGGCATCAGCCCCAGCATTTT
>TRBJ2-3|-|-|TRBV6-5
CASSIRGGDTQYF
TGTGCCAGCAGTATCAGGGGAGGGGATACGCAGTATTTT
>TRBJ1-5|-|-|TRBV14
CASSQVLFERARQPQHF
TGTGCCAGCAGCCAAGTCTTATTCGAGCGGGCCCGTCAGCCCCAGCATTTT
>TRBJ2-7|once|-|TRBV7-9
CASSLARQSSEQYF
TGTGCCAGCAGCTTAGCGCGCCAATCCTCCGAGCAGTACTTC
>TRBJ1-5|-|TRBD1|TRBV5-1
CASSLAPGQEFNQPQHF
TGCGCCAGCAGCTTGGCCCCGGGACAGGAGTTCAATCAGCCCCAGCATTTT
>TRBJ2-2|once|-|TRBV7-3
CASSLVGGTAANTGELFF
TGTGCCAGCAGCTTAGTGGGCGGGACAGCTGCGAACACCGGGGAGCTGTTTTTT
>TRBJ2-3|-|TRBD1|TRBV5-1
CASSPSKLTGADTQYF
TGCGCCAGCAGCCCCTCGAAGCTTACAGGGGCAGATACGCAGTATTTT
>TRBJ2-3|once|-|TRBV9
CASSVVTGSGGTDTQYF
TGTGCCAGCAGCGTAGTAACGGGATCGGGGGGCACAGATACGCAGTATTTT
>TRBJ1-5|-|-|TRBV4-1
CASSQGPDRRAEDQPQHF
TGCGCCAGCAGCCAAGGTCCAGACCGGAGGGCGGAGGATCAGCCCCAGCATTTT
>TRBJ2-6|-|-|TRBV14
CASSQRQSGANVLTF
TGTGCCAGCAGCCAACGCCAGTCCGGGGCCAACGTCCTGACTTTC
>TRBJ1-2|-|TRBD1|TRBV6-5
CASRTGQGAYGYTF
TGTGCCAGCAGAACCGGACAGGGGGCCTATGGCTACACCTTC
>TRBJ2-7|once|-|TRBV7-9
CASSPTSNRHEQYF
TGTGCCAGCAGCCCAACTAGCAATCGGCACGAGCAGTACTTC
>TRBJ2-2|-|TRBD2|TRBV10-2
CASRRGEGPSGELFF
TGCGCCAGCAGACGGGGGGAAGGTCCTTCCGGGGAGCTGTTTTTT
>TRBJ2-7|-|-|TRBV28
CASSQNGYEQYF
TGTGCCAGCAGTCAGAATGGCTACGAGCAGTACTTC
>TRBJ2-5|-|TRBD1|TRBV9
CASSVGDRGRGTQYF
TGTGCCAGCAGCGTAGGGGACAGGGGGCGGGGGACCCAGTACTTC
>TRBJ2-7|-|-|TRBV11-2
CASSPGGDYEQYF
TGTGCCAGCAGCCCCGGCGGCGACTACGAGCAGTACTTC
>TRBJ1-2|-|-|TRBV5-5
CASSGGAGRLDYGYTF
TGTGCCAGCAGCGGGGGGGCTGGCAGGCTGGACTATGGCTACACCTTC
>TRBJ1-2|-|-|TRBV2
CASSADSNYGYTF
TGTGCCAGCAGCGCGGACAGCAACTATGGCTACACCTTC
>TRBJ1-1|few|-|TRBV2
CASRTEPNTEAFF
TGTGCCAGCCGGACAGAGCCGAACACTGAAGCTTTCTTT
>TRBJ2-1|-|TRBD1|TRBV15
CATSRAWDRDYNEQFF
TGTGCCACCAGCAGAGCATGGGACAGGGATTACAATGAGCAGTTCTTC
>TRBJ1-1|-|-|TRBV29-1
CSVEEAVEAFF
TGCAGCGTTGAAGAAGCGGTTGAAGCTTTCTTT
>TRBJ1-2|-|-|TRBV4-3
CASSQDRTAGTYGYTF
TGCGCCAGCAGCCAAGATCGAACAGCAGGTACCTATGGCTACACCTTC
>TRBJ1-6|-|TRBD1|TRBV7-9
CASSPGQGNNSPLHF
TGTGCCAGCAGCCCGGGACAGGGGAATAATTCACCCCTCCACTTT
>TRBJ2-3|-|TRBD1|TRBV28
CASSSGQVFTDTQYF
TGTGCCAGCAGTTCGGGACAGGTATTCACAGATACGCAGTATTTT
>TRBJ2-7|-|-|TRBV29-1
CSVVDSYSYEQYF
TGCAGCGTTGTTGACAGCTATTCCTACGAGCAGTACTTC